This T cell receptor (beta chain) was identified in a study of tumor and adjacent non-tumor tissue in lung cancer. There are 14 residues in the CDR3. Germline loops: CDR1 MNHNS, CDR2 SASEGT. Trimming removed 6 bases at V and 4 bases at J, with 16 bases between. This sample's RNA came from whole unsorted tissue. TCRbeta libraries were built with three rounds of nested PCR, modified from ARM-PCR. TCRdb reprocessed the multiplex PCR reads via MiXCR and lists one record per CDR3 protein. The table has about 200,000 distinct CDR3 sequences, 60% to 85% seen once. The clonotype originates from a man aged 60-69 years with non-small cell lung cancer. Sequencing was carried out using lung tumor tissue. V and J are TRBV6-1 and TRBJ2-7; maybe TRBD1 (6 bases). The CDR3 loop reads CASRSGTSVYEQYF. CDR3 nucleotides: TGTGCCAGCAGATCCGGGACAAGTGTTTACGAGCAGTACTTC.